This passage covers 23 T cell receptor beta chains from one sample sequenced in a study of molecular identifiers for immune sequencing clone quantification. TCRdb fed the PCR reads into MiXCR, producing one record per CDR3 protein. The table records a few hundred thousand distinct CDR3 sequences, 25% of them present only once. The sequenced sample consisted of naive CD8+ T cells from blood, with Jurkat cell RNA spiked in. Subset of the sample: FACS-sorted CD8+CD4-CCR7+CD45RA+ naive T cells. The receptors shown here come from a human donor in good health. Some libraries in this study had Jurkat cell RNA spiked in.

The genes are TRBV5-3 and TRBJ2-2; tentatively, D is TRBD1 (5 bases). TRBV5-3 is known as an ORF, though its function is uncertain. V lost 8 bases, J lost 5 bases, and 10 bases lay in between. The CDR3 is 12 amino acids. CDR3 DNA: TGTGCCAGCTTCAGGGCAACCGGGGAGCTGTTTTTT. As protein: CASFRATGELFF.

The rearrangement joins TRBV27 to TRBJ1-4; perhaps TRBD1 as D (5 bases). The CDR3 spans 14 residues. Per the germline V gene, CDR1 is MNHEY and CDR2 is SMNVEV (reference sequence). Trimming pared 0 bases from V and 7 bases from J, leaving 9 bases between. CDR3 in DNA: TGTGCCAGCAGTTTATCTCAGGGAGCTGAAAAACTGTTTTTT. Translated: CASSLSQGAEKLFF.

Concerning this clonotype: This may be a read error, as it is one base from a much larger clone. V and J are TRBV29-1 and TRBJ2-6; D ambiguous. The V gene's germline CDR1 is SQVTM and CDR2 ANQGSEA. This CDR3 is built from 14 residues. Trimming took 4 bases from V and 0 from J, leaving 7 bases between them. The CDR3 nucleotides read TGCAGCGTTGTGAAGTTCTCTGGGGCCAACGTCCTGACTTTC. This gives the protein CSVVKFSGANVLTF.

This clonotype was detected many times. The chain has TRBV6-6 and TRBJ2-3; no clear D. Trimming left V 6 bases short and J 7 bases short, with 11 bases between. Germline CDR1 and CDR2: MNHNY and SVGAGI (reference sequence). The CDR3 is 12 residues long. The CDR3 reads CASSSNAHTQYF. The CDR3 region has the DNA TGTGCCAGCAGCTCAAATGCCCATACGCAGTATTTT.

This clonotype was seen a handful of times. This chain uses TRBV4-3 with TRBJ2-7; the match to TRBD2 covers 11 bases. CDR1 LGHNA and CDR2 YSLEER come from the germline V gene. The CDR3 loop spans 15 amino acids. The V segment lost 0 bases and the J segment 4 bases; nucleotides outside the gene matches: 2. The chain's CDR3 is CASSQDTSGSYEQYF. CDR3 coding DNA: TGCGCCAGCAGCCAAGATACTAGCGGGAGTTACGAGCAGTACTTC.

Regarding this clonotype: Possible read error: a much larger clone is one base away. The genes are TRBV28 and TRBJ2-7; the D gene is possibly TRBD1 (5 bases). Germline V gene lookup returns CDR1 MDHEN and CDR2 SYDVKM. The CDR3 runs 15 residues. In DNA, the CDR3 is TGTGGCAGCAGTCCCCTAGAAGACAGTTACTACGAGCAGTACTTC. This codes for CGSSPLEDSYYEQYF. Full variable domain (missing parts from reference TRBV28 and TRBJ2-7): DVKVTQSSRYLVKRTGEKVFLECVQDMDHENMFWYRQDPGLGLRLIYFSYDVKMKEKGDIPEGYSVSREKKERFSLILESASTNQTSMYLCGSSPLEDSYYEQYFGPGTRLTVT.

In nucleotides, the CDR3 is TGTGCCAGCAGTTTAGGACAGGGGTACTATGGCTACACCTTC. Its protein product is CASSLGQGYYGYTF. The V gene is TRBV12-3 or TRBV12-4, the J gene TRBJ1-2; 8 nucleotides align to TRBD1. CDR3 size: 14 residues. V was pared by 1 base and J by 3 bases, with 1 base of the junction left unmatched.

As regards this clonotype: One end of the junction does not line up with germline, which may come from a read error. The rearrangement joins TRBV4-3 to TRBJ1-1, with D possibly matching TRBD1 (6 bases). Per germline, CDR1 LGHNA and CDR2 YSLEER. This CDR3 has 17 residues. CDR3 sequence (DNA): TGCGCCAGCAGCCAAGATTGGGGGCCATTGGCGAACACTGCAGCTTTCTTT. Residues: CASSQDWGPLANTAAFF.

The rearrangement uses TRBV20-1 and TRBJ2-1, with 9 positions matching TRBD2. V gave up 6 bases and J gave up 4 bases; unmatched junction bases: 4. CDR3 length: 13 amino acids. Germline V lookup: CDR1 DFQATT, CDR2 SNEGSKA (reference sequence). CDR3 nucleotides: TGCAGTGCGAGACTAGCGGAGTACAATGAGCAGTTCTTC. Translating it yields CSARLAEYNEQFF.

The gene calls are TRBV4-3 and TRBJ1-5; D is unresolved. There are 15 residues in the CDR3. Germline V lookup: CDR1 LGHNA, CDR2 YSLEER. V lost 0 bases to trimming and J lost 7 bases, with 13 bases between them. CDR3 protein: CASSQDMGFWQPQHF. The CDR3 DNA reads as TGCGCCAGCAGCCAAGATATGGGTTTTTGGCAGCCCCAGCATTTT.

The CDR3 region has the DNA TGTGCCAGTACCCAGGGGTTCAGAGGGACTAATGAAAAACTGTTTTTT. Translating gives CASTQGFRGTNEKLFF. V gene TRBV19 combines with J gene TRBJ1-4; a possible D gene is TRBD1 (6 bases). Deletions cut 7 bases from V and 2 bases from J, with 17 bases between. In germline, CDR1 is LNHDA, CDR2 SQIVND (reference sequence). This CDR3 is built from 16 residues.

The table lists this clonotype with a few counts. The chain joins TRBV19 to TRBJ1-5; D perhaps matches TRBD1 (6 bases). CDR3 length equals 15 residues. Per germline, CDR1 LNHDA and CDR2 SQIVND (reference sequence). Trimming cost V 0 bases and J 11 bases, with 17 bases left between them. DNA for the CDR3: TGTGCCAGTAGTATAGATTCAGGGGCCTTTGAAGCCCAGCATTTT. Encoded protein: CASSIDSGAFEAQHF.

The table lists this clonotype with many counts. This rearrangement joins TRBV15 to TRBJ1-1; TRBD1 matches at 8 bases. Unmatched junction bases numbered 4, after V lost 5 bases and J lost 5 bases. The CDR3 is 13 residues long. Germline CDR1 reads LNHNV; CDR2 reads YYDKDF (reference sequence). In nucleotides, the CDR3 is TGTGCCACCAGCCAGGGGGCTGGGACTGAAGCTTTCTTT. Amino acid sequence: CATSQGAGTEAFF.

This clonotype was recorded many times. CDR3 sequence reads: CASSLDPDFPTDTQYF. The DNA for the CDR3 is TGTGCCAGCAGCTTAGATCCGGATTTCCCCACAGATACGCAGTATTTT. The genes are TRBV7-9 and TRBJ2-3; D is ambiguous. Germline V gene sequence: CDR1 SEHNR, CDR2 FQNEAQ (reference sequence). This CDR3 is 16 amino acids long. V was trimmed by 1 base and J by 2 bases, leaving 13 bases between them.

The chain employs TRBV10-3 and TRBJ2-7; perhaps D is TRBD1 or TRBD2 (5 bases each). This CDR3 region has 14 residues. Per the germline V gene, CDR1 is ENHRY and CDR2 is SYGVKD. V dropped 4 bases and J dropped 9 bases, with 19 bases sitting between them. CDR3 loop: CAISAPGTPVAQYF. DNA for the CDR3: TGTGCCATCAGTGCCCCCGGGACCCCGGTCGCGCAGTACTTC.

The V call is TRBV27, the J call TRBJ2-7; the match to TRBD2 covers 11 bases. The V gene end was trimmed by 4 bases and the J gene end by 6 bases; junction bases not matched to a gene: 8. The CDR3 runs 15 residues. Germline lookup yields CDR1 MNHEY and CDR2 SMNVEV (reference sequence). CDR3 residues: CASSYHIAGGCEQYF. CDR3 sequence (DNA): TGTGCCAGCAGTTATCATATAGCGGGAGGGTGCGAGCAGTACTTC.

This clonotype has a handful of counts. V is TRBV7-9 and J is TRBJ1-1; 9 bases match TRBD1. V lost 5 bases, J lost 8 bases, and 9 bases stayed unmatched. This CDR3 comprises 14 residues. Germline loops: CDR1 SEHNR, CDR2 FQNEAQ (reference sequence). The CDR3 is CASSTEQGAGEAFF. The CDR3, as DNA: TGTGCCAGCAGCACCGAACAGGGGGCTGGAGAAGCTTTCTTT.

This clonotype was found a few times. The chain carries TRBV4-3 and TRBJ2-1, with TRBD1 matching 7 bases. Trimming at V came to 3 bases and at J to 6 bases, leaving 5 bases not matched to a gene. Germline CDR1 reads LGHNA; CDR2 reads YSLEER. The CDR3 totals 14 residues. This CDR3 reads CASSHLTGSNEQFF. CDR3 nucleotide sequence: TGCGCCAGCAGCCACCTGACAGGGAGCAATGAGCAGTTCTTC.

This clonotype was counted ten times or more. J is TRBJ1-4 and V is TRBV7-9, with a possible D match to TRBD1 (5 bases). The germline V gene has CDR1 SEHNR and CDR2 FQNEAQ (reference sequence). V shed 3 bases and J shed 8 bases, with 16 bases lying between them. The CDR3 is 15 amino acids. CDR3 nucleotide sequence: TGTGCCAGCAGCTTGGGATCGAGGGGAGAGGAAAAACTGTTTTTT. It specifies CASSLGSRGEEKLFF. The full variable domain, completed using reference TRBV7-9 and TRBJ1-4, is DTGVSQNPRHKITKRGQNVTFRCDPISEHNRLYWYRQTLGQGPEFLTYFQNEAQLEKSRLLSDRFSAERPKGSFSTLEIQRTEQGDSAMYLCASSLGSRGEEKLFFGSGTQLSVL.

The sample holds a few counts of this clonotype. This CDR3 reads CASSEIGGVTEAFF. CDR3 sequence (DNA): TGTGCCAGCAGTGAGATAGGAGGGGTTACTGAAGCTTTCTTT. This rearrangement joins TRBV25-1 to TRBJ1-1, with D perhaps TRBD1 (5 bases). The CDR3 contains 14 residues. The V gene's germline CDR1 is MGHDK and CDR2 SYGVNS. V gave up 3 bases and J gave up 5 bases, with 13 bases separating them.

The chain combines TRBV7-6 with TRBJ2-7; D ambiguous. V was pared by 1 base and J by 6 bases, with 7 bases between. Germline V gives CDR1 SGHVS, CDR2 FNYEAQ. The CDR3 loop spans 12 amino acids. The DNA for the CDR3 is TGTGCCAGCAGCTTAGGCAATGGCGAGCAGTACTTC. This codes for CASSLGNGEQYF.

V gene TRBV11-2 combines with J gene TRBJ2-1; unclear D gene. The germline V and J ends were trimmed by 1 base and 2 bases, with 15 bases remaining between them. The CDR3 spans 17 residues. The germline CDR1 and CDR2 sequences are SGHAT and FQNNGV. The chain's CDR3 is CASSLVVYPSPYNEQFF. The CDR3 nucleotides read TGTGCCAGCAGCTTAGTAGTCTACCCCTCTCCCTACAATGAGCAGTTCTTC.

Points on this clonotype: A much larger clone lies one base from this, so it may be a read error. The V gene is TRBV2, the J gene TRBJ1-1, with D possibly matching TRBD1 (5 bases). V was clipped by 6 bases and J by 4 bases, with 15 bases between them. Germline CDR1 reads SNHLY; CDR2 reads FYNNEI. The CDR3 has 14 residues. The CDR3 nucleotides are TGTGCCAGCAGGGGGGACGAGCGGGTCACTGAAGCTTTCTTT. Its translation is CASRGDERVTEAFF.